This T cell receptor beta chain is drawn from a study of cytomegalovirus exposure and HLA in healthy donors. Overall study context: When about 400 donors were genotyped, roughly 82% of them were found to fall in the Caucasian-associated ancestry cluster.

Concerning this clone: Its antigen is still unknown.

Findings and caveats of the study: Associated with cytomegalovirus, according to the listing, were 150 to 200 TCR beta chains.

It was with 60 Vbeta and 13 Jbeta primers that the PCR ran. TCRdb's copy holds only in-frame clones and misses some; the assay was immunoSEQ multiplex PCR. The data hold under 150,000 clones, with 75% to 85% observed a single time. From germline, CDR1 is MGHRA and CDR2 YSYEKL. The ends were cut back, 0 bases at V and 3 bases at J, with 16 bases in the middle. The CDR3 contains 17 residues. Sequencing was done on a sample of PBMCs. This clonotype originated in a woman in her 50s in good health and CMV-seropositive. The V gene is TRBV4-1, the J gene TRBJ2-3, with a tentative D call TRBD2 (6 bases). In DNA, the CDR3 is TGCGCCAGCAGCCAAGATCGGGTAGCGGTAGCGACAGATACGCAGTATTTT. Translation: CASSQDRVAVATDTQYF.